One T cell receptor (beta chain) is described in this entry. This entry is derived from a study of Ad26.COV2.S vaccination and SARS-CoV-2 variants. The protocol was immunoSEQ multiplex PCR, while the TCRdb copy is restricted to in-frame clones and leaves out a portion. The sample shows around 370,000 clones, 92% of them seen only once. The sequence came from a human donor who had recovered from COVID-19. Sequenced material: peripheral blood, taken after recovery from COVID-19.

In nucleotides, the CDR3 is TGTGCCAGTAGTCCCAGACAGGGGACCCGTTCTGGTTATGGCTACACCTTC. Its translation is CASSPRQGTRSGYGYTF. The genes are TRBV19 and TRBJ1-2, with TRBD1 identical over 8 bases. The J segment lost 5 bases and the V segment lost 5 bases, leaving 16 bases of the junction unmatched. The CDR3 spans 17 residues. Germline V CDR1 and CDR2: LNHDA, SQIVND (reference sequence).